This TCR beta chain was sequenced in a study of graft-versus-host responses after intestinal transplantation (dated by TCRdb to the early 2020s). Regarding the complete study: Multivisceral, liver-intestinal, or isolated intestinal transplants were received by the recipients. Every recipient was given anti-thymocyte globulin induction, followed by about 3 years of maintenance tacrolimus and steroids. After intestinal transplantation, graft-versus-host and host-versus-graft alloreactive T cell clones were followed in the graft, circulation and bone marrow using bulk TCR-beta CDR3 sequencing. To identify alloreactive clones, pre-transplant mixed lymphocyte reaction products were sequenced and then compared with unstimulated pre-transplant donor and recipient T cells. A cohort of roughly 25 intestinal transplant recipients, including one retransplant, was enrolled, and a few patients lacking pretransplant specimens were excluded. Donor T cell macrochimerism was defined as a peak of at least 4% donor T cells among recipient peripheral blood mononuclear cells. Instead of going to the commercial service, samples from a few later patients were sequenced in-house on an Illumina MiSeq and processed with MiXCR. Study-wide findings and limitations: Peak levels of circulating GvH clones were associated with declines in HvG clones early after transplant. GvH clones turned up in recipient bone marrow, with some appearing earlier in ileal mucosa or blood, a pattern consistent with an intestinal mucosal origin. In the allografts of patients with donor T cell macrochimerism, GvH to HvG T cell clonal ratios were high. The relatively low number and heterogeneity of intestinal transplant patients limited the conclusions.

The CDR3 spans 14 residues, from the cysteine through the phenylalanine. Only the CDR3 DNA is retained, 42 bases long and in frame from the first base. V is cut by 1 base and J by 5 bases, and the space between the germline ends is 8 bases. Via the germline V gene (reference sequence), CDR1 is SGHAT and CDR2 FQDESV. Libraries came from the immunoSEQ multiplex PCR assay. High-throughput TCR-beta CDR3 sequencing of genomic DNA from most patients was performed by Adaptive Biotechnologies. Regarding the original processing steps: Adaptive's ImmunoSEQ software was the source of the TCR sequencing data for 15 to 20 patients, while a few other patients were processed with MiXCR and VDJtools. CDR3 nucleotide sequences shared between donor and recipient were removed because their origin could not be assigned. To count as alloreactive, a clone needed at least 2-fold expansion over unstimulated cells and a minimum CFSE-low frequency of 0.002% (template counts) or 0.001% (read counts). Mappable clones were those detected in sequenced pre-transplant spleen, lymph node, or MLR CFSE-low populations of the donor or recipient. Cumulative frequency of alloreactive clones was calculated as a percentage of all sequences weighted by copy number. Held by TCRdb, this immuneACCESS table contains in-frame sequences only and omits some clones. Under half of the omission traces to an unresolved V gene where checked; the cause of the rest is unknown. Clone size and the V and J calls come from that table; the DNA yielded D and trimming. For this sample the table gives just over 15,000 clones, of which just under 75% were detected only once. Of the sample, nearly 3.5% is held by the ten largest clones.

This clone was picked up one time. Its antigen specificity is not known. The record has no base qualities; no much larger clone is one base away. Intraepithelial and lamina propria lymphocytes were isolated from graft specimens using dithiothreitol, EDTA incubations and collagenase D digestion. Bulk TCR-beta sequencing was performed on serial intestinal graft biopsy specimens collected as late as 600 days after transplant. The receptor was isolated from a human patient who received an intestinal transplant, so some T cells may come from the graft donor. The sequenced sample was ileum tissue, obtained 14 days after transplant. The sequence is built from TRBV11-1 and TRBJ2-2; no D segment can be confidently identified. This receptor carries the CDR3 CASSLGKWTGELFF. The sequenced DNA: TGTGCCAGCAGCTTAGGGAAATGGACCGGGGAGCTGTTTTTT.